The 5 T cell receptor beta chains in this list originate from one sample, sequenced in a study of technical replicates of blood from several donors. Only in-frame clones appear in the TCRdb table, and some are missing; sequencing was by immunoSEQ multiplex PCR. The sample carries about 66,000 clones, approximately 88% recorded once. Sequenced sample: PBMCs. The receptors here all came from a human donor in good health. Some clones in this sample may be carry-over from other donors' samples.

The rearrangement uses TRBV18 and TRBJ1-4; D possibly corresponds to TRBD1 (5 bases). The V end lost 5 bases, the J end lost 7 bases, and 20 bases lay between the germline ends. This CDR3 has 16 residues. Germline values: CDR1 KGHSH, CDR2 LQKENI. CDR3 amino acids: CASSSGGALLFEKLFF. The CDR3 DNA is TGTGCCAGCTCATCGGGGGGAGCCCTTCTCTTTGAAAAACTGTTTTTT.

The chain is built from TRBV4-3 and TRBJ1-2; 11 positions match TRBD1. Trimming at V came to 0 bases and at J to 7 bases, leaving 4 bases not matched to a gene. This CDR3 has 15 residues. Per the germline V gene, CDR1 is LGHNA and CDR2 is YSLEER. In DNA, the CDR3 is TGCGCCAGCAGCCAAGACCTGGGGACAGGGGGTGGCTACACCTTC. Its protein is CASSQDLGTGGGYTF.

J is TRBJ1-6 and V is TRBV7-8, with D unclear. Germline loops: CDR1 SGHVS, CDR2 FQNEAQ. Trimming took off 5 bases at V and 5 bases at J, with 10 bases between the two ends. The CDR3 contains 14 residues. Here the CDR3 reads CASSPGRDNSPLHF. Written as DNA, the CDR3 is TGTGCCAGCAGCCCCGGGCGGGATAATTCACCCCTCCACTTT.

The J gene is TRBJ2-5, the V gene TRBV6-6, with 12 nucleotides matching TRBD2. CDR1 is MNHNY and CDR2 is SVGAGI in the germline V gene (reference sequence). There are 15 residues in the CDR3. The V gene end was trimmed by 5 bases and the J gene end by 5 bases; junction bases not matched to a gene: 6. This chain's CDR3 is CASSIGLAGMETQYF. The CDR3 DNA follows: TGTGCCAGCAGTATCGGACTAGCGGGAATGGAGACCCAGTACTTC.

The chain couples TRBV4-2 to TRBJ2-2; a weak D match, TRBD2 (5 bases). This CDR3 is 14 amino acids long. From germline, CDR1 is LGHNA and CDR2 YNFKEQ. V was shortened by 2 bases and J by 6 bases, with 10 bases between the two germline ends. The chain's CDR3 is CASSQSPGSGELFF. In DNA form, the CDR3 reads TGTGCCAGCAGCCAATCACCGGGGTCCGGGGAGCTGTTTTTT.